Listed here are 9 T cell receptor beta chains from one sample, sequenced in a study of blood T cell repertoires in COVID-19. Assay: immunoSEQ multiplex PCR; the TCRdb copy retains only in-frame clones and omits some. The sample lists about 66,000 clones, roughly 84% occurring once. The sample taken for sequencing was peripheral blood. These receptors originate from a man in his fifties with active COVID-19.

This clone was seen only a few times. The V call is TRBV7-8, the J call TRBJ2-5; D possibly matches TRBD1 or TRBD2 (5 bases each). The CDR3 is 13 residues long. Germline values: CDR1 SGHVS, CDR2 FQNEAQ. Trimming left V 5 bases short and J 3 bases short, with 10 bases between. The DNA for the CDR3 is TGTGCCAGCAGCCGGGGCAGGGAAGAGACCCAGTACTTC. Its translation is CASSRGREETQYF. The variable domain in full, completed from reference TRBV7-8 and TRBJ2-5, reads GAGVSQSPRYKVAKRGQDVALRCDPISGHVSLFWYQQALGQGPEFLTYFQNEAQLDKSGLPSDRFFAERPEGSVSTLKIQRTQQEDSAVYLCASSRGREETQYFGPGTRLLVL.

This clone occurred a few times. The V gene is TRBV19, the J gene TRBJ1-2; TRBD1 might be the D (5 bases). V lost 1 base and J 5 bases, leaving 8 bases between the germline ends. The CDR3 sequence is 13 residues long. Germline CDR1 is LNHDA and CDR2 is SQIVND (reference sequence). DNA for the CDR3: TGTGCCAGTAGTATAGCGGACAATTATGGCTACACCTTC. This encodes CASSIADNYGYTF.

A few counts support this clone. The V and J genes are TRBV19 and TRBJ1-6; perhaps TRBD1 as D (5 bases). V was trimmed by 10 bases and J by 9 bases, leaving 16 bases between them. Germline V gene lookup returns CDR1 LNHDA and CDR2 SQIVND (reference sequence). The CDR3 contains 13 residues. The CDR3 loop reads CATRGVRGSPLHF. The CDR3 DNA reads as TGTGCCACTCGGGGGGTAAGGGGTTCACCCCTCCACTTT.

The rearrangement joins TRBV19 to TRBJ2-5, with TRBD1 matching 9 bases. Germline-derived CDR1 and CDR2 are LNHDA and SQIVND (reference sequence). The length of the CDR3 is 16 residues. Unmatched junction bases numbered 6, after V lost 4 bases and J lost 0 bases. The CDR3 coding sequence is TGTGCCAGTAGTAAACAGGGGGCAACCTACCAAGAGACCCAGTACTTC. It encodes CASSKQGATYQETQYF.

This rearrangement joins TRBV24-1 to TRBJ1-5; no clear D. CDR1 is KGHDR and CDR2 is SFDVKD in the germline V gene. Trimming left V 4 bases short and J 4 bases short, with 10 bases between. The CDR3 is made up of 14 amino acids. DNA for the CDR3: TGTGCCACCAGTGAAGTGTCGGGAAATCAGCCCCAGCATTTT. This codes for CATSEVSGNQPQHF.

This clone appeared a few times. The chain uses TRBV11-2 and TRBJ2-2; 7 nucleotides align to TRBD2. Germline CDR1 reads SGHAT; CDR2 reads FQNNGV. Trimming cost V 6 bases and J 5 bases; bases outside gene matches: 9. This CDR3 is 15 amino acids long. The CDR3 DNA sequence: TGTGCCAGCAGGGTACTAGCGTTGAGGACCGGGGAGCTGTTTTTT. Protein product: CASRVLALRTGELFF.

The CDR3: CASSGQGALEQYV. The CDR3 DNA is TGTGCCAGCAGCGGACAGGGGGCGCTTGAGCAGTACGTC. The V gene is TRBV5-6, the J gene TRBJ2-7; TRBD1 agrees at 11 bases. The length of the CDR3 is 13 residues. Germline V gene data show CDR1 as SGHDT and CDR2 as YYEEEE. V shed 4 bases and J 7 bases; nucleotides not matched to a gene: 4.

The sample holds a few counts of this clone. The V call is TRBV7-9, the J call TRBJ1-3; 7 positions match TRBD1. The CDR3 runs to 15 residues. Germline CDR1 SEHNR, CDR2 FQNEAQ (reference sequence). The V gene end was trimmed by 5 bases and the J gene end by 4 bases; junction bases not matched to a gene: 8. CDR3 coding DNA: TGTGCCAGCAGCCCGACAGGGAATAGCGGAAACACCATATATTTT. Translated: CASSPTGNSGNTIYF.

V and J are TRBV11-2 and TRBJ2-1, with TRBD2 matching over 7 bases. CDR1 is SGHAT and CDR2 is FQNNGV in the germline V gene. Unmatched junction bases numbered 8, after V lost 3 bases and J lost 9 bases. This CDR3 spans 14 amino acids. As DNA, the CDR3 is TGTGCCAGCAGCTTGGGTCAGAGGGAGGGTGAGCAGTTCTTC. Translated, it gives CASSLGQREGEQFF.